The 22 T cell receptor beta chains presented below share a single source sample, sequenced in a study of T cell repertoires in cytomegalovirus infection. TCRdb re-derived calls from the reads in MiXCR, one entry per CDR3 protein. The data show 400,000 or so distinct CDR3 sequences, around 18% seen once. The specimen sequenced was PBMCs. The source is a human donor in good health (CMV status not recorded). Some clones in this sample may be carry-over from other donors' samples.

This clonotype has only a few counts. The chain has TRBV7-9 and TRBJ1-1, with a possible D match to TRBD1 (5 bases). V was pared by 5 bases and J by 6 bases, with 19 bases between. The germline V gene has CDR1 SEHNR and CDR2 FQNEAQ (reference sequence). The CDR3 contains 15 residues. CDR3 in DNA: TGTGCCAGCAGCCCGGCATCCGGGACTAACTCTGAAGCTTTCTTT. It specifies CASSPASGTNSEAFF.

The J gene is TRBJ2-5, the V gene TRBV7-2; the D gene is possibly TRBD2 (6 bases). Germline V CDR1 and CDR2: SGHTA, FQGNSA. With 8 bases removed from V and 5 bases from J, the gap between germline ends came to 18 bases. The CDR3 is 14 amino acids. CDR3 bases: TGTGCCAGCTGCCCCCGGGGGAGATGGGAGACCCAGTACTTC. It encodes CASCPRGRWETQYF.

The chain has TRBV28 and TRBJ2-7; 9 nucleotides agree with TRBD2. Trimming removed 5 bases from V and 2 bases from J; junction bases left unmatched: 7. The V gene's germline CDR1 is MDHEN and CDR2 SYDVKM. The length of the CDR3 is 15 residues. This CDR3 is CASSQAAGGAYEQYF. CDR3 DNA sequence: TGTGCCAGCAGTCAGGCAGCGGGGGGAGCCTACGAGCAGTACTTC.

This chain uses TRBV5-1 with TRBJ1-5; D gene unclear. The CDR3 runs 13 residues. Trimming took off 3 bases at V and 5 bases at J, with 9 bases between the two ends. Germline assignment: CDR1 SGHRS and CDR2 YFSETQ. The CDR3 sequence is CASSSALDQPQHF. CDR3 nucleotides: TGCGCCAGCAGCTCGGCACTGGATCAGCCCCAGCATTTT.

This chain uses TRBV2 with TRBJ2-1; no reliable D call. Trimming stripped 3 bases from V and 8 bases from J, with 5 bases between. Looked up from germline, CDR1 is SNHLY and CDR2 is FYNNEI. This CDR3 region has 11 residues. The CDR3 DNA sequence: TGTGCCAGCAGTGAGGTGGATGAGCAGTTCTTC. Its translation: CASSEVDEQFF. Full variable domain (outside the CDR3, taken from reference TRBV2 and TRBJ2-1): EPEVTQTPSHQVTQMGQEVILRCVPISNHLYFYWYRQILGQKVEFLVSFYNNEISEKSEIFDDQFSVERPDGSNFTLKIRSTKLEDSAMYFCASSEVDEQFFGPGTRLTVL.

This clonotype was counted ten times or more. This sequence joins TRBV7-9 and TRBJ2-1; perhaps D is TRBD1 or TRBD2 (6 bases each). This CDR3 region has 13 residues. V shed 3 bases and J shed 8 bases, with 11 bases lying between them. Germline CDR1 is SEHNR and CDR2 is FQNEAQ (reference sequence). The DNA for the CDR3 is TGTGCCAGCAGCTTCAGGGGAGGCGATGAGCAGTTCTTC. Translating it yields CASSFRGGDEQFF.

This clonotype was observed many times. V usage is TRBV12-3 or TRBV12-4 and J usage is TRBJ2-3; 8 nucleotides line up with TRBD2. The CDR3 runs to 13 residues. The V and J ends lost 6 bases and 4 bases, in that order; junction bases with no gene match: 3. CDR3 nucleotide sequence: TGTGCCAGCAGGCGGGAGGTGCCAGATACGCAGTATTTT. It specifies CASRREVPDTQYF.

This clonotype was observed at least ten times. This sequence joins TRBV7-2 and TRBJ2-5; TRBD2 aligns across 11 bases. Germline V CDR1 and CDR2: SGHTA, FQGNSA. CDR3 length: 14 residues. Trimming at V came to 5 bases and at J to 8 bases, leaving 7 bases not matched to a gene. The DNA for the CDR3 is TGTGCCAGCAGCCAGGGACTAGCGGTCGATACCCAGTACTTC. Encoded protein: CASSQGLAVDTQYF. Supplemented by reference TRBV7-2 and TRBJ2-5, the full variable domain reads GAGVSQSPSNKVTEKGKDVELRCDPISGHTALYWYRQSLGQGLEFLIYFQGNSAPDKSGLPSDRFSAERTGGSVSTLTIQRTQQEDSAVYLCASSQGLAVDTQYFGPGTRLLVL.

This clonotype showed up many times. This chain joins TRBV6-2 or TRBV6-3 and TRBJ2-7, with a tentative D call TRBD2 (5 bases). There are 14 residues in the CDR3. Germline-derived CDR1 and CDR2 are MNHEY and SVGEGT. Trimming cost V 7 bases and J 2 bases, with 15 bases left between them. This CDR3 reads CASNKDSAAYEQYV. The CDR3 coding sequence is TGTGCCAGCAATAAGGACTCAGCAGCCTACGAGCAGTACGTC.

V usage is TRBV20-1 and J usage is TRBJ1-3; no clear D. Germline V lookup: CDR1 DFQATT, CDR2 SNEGSKA (reference sequence). V was clipped by 3 bases and J by 0 bases, with 12 bases between them. The CDR3 spans 15 residues. This chain's CDR3 is CSASDPRSSGNTIYF. Written as DNA, the CDR3 is TGCAGTGCTAGCGATCCAAGATCCTCTGGAAACACCATATATTTT.

This chain links TRBV20-1 with TRBJ1-2; unclear D gene. V was clipped by 6 bases and J by 5 bases, with 19 bases between them. The CDR3 totals 14 residues. The V gene's germline CDR1 is DFQATT and CDR2 SNEGSKA (reference sequence). The CDR3 DNA reads as TGCAGTGCCCCTTCCCCACTATCCGGATATGGCTACACCTTC. Translation gives CSAPSPLSGYGYTF.

This clonotype was seen only a few times. The chain uses TRBV20-1 and TRBJ1-1; D is ambiguous. The CDR3 is 12 amino acids. V lost 0 bases and J lost 1, with 3 bases in between. CDR1 is DFQATT and CDR2 is SNEGSKA in the germline V gene (reference sequence). The CDR3 DNA is TGCAGTGCTAGAGATGGGAACACTGAAGCTTTCTTT. This sequence encodes CSARDGNTEAFF.

This clonotype has at least ten counts. The chain carries TRBV7-9 and TRBJ2-7; no firm D call. V lost 4 bases and J 2 bases, leaving 9 bases between the germline ends. The CDR3 length is 13 residues. Germline loops: CDR1 SEHNR, CDR2 FQNEAQ (reference sequence). The CDR3 reads CASSSTIAYEQYF. CDR3 DNA sequence: TGTGCCAGCAGCTCGACCATAGCCTACGAGCAGTACTTC.

This clonotype was seen only a few times. The chain uses TRBV5-1 and TRBJ2-7, with D tentatively TRBD1 (6 bases). V gave up 4 bases and J gave up 5 bases, with 16 bases separating them. CDR1 and CDR2 from the germline V gene are SGHRS and YFSETQ. The length of the CDR3 is 14 residues. The CDR3 protein is CASSTTGILDEQYF. In DNA form, the CDR3 reads TGCGCCAGCAGCACCACAGGGATCTTGGACGAGCAGTACTTC.

This clonotype occurred many times. The V call is TRBV7-2, the J call TRBJ2-3; D is unresolved. This CDR3 region has 14 residues. V was clipped by 1 base and J by 3 bases, with 8 bases between them. Germline V gene sequence: CDR1 SGHTA, CDR2 FQGNSA. The CDR3 sequence: CASSLVEATDTQYF. CDR3 coding DNA: TGTGCCAGCAGCTTAGTGGAAGCGACAGATACGCAGTATTTT. The variable domain in full, completed from reference TRBV7-2 and TRBJ2-3, reads GAGVSQSPSNKVTEKGKDVELRCDPISGHTALYWYRQSLGQGLEFLIYFQGNSAPDKSGLPSDRFSAERTGGSVSTLTIQRTQQEDSAVYLCASSLVEATDTQYFGPGTRLTVL.

This clonotype has ten or more counts. This chain connects TRBV7-8 to TRBJ2-7; D perhaps matches TRBD1 (6 bases). From germline, CDR1 is SGHVS and CDR2 FQNEAQ. V gave up 5 bases and J gave up 5 bases, with 13 bases separating them. This CDR3 contains 13 residues. The CDR3 region has the DNA TGTGCCAGCAGCCCCGGACAGTTTGACGAGCAGTACGTC. Residues: CASSPGQFDEQYV.

To note about this clonotype: A much bigger clone sits one base away, suggesting this may be a read error. The rearrangement joins TRBV5-1 to TRBJ2-3; 7 bases align to TRBD2. Germline V lookup: CDR1 SGHRS, CDR2 YFSETQ. The V and J ends lost 6 bases and 7 bases, in that order; junction bases with no gene match: 14. The CDR3 sequence is 15 residues long. CDR3 amino acids: CASTVTTSSGNTQYF. CDR3 bases: TGCGCCAGCACAGTGACAACTTCCAGCGGGAATACGCAGTATTTT. Full variable domain (missing parts from reference TRBV5-1 and TRBJ2-3): KAGVTQTPRYLIKTRGQQVTLSCSPISGHRSVSWYQQTPGQGLQFLFEYFSETQRNKGNFPGRFSGRQFSNSRSEMNVSTLELGDSALYLCASTVTTSSGNTQYFGPGTRLTVL.

This chain's CDR3 is CASSQRLPGRGTGELFF. Written as DNA, the CDR3 is TGTGCCAGCAGCCAACGGCTTCCAGGCCGCGGGACCGGGGAGCTGTTTTTT. The rearrangement links TRBV4-2 to TRBJ2-2; TRBD2 might be the D (5 bases). The CDR3 is 17 amino acids. V dropped 2 bases and J dropped 5 bases, with 18 bases sitting between them. Germline CDR1 and CDR2: LGHNA and YNFKEQ.

Many counts were recorded for this clonotype. The chain couples TRBV12-3 or TRBV12-4 to TRBJ1-2, with TRBD1 as a possible D gene (6 bases). The CDR3 runs to 14 residues. V was pared by 6 bases and J by 3 bases, with 14 bases between. The CDR3 nucleotides read TGTGCCAGCAGCCCCGGGACACACCACTATGGCTACACCTTC. Translation gives CASSPGTHHYGYTF.

In DNA, the CDR3 is TGTGCCAGCAGTCTAAATAACGTGGGCTACGAGCAGTACTTC. Its translation is CASSLNNVGYEQYF. The genes are TRBV7-2 and TRBJ2-7, with D hard to call. Germline V gene sequence: CDR1 SGHTA, CDR2 FQGNSA. V lost 6 bases, J lost 3 bases, and 15 bases lay in between. This CDR3 comprises 14 residues.

This clonotype was seen many times. J is TRBJ1-1 and V is TRBV7-2; 7 bases match TRBD1. CDR3 length: 14 amino acids. Trimming cost V 5 bases and J 1 base; bases outside gene matches: 4. From germline, CDR1 is SGHTA and CDR2 FQGNSA. The CDR3 sequence is CASSPRGGNTEAFF. CDR3 sequence (DNA): TGTGCCAGCAGCCCCAGGGGGGGGAACACTGAAGCTTTCTTT.

This clonotype has at least ten counts. The chain is built from TRBV7-8 and TRBJ2-1, with D tentatively TRBD2 (6 bases). Trimming cost V 5 bases and J 2 bases, with 13 bases left between them. Germline V gene lookup returns CDR1 SGHVS and CDR2 FQNEAQ. CDR3 length: 15 residues. The DNA for the CDR3 is TGTGCCAGCAGCCGAGGAGGAGGGGCCTACAATGAGCAGTTCTTC. This codes for CASSRGGGAYNEQFF.